This T cell receptor beta chain was captured by sequencing in a study of T-cell reconstitution after alpha-beta-depleted transplantation in children. Whole-study results and caveats: There were reportedly several hundred expanded graft clones from which alpha-beta T cells came about two months after transplant. The study traced high day-60 TCRbeta diversity in some patients to surviving recipient T cells and thymic progenitors. One year post-transplant, T-cell counts and diversity were largely derived from T cells produced anew.

This CDR3 region has 12 residues. Losses at the gene ends were 8 bases for V and 11 bases for J; bases not matched to a gene: 11. During its preparation, the TCRbeta library received unique molecular identifiers. TCRdb reprocessed the PCR reads via MiXCR and lists one record per CDR3 protein. The data show approximately 980,000 distinct CDR3 sequences, with about 29% seen just once and over 25% held by the top ten. This clonotype was observed a few times. Its antigen is undetermined. V and J are TRBV12-3 or TRBV12-4 and TRBJ2-7, with TRBD2 identical over 8 bases. The TCR originated in a boy under two years old who had a stem cell transplant for SCID, so the T cells may come from the graft donor. The sample consisted of PBMCs, mostly from graft donor cells, taken 360 days after TCRalphabeta/CD19-depleted stem cell transplant. The CDR3 DNA is TGTGCCAGCGGTCCGAGCGCGGGGGGCGAGTACTTC. As protein: CASGPSAGGEYF.